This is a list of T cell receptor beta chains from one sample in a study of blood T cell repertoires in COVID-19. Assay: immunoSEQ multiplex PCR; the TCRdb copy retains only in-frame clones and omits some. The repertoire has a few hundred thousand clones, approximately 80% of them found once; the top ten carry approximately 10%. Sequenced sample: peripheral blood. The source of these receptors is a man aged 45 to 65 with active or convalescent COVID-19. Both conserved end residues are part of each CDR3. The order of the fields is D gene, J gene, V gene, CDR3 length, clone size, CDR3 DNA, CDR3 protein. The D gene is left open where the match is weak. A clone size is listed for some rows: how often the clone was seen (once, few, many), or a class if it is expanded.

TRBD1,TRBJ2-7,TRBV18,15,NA,TGTGCCAGCTCACCGGTTACAGGGGTTCCCTACGAGCAGTACTTC,CASSPVTGVPYEQYF
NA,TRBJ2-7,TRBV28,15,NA,TGTGCCAGCAGTTTAGGGCCCTCAGGGACCTACGAGCAGTACTTC,CASSLGPSGTYEQYF
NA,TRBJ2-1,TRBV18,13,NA,TGTGCCAGCTCACCACTAGCCTACAATGAGCAGTTCTTC,CASSPLAYNEQFF
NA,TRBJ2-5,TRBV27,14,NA,TGTGCCAGCAGTTACTCGGGGGGCAAGGGGACCCAGTACTTC,CASSYSGGKGTQYF
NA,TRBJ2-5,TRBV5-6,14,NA,TGTGCCAGCAGCCCGGGCGGAGGGTCAGAGACCCAGTACTTC,CASSPGGGSETQYF
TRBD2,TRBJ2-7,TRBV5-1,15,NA,TGCGCCAGCAGCTCGGGACTAGCGGGAGGCTCCGAGCAGTACTTC,CASSSGLAGGSEQYF
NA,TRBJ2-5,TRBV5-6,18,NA,TGTGCCAGCAGCTGGGTGGCTAGGGGAGGCCCCCTACAAGAGACCCAGTACTTC,CASSWVARGGPLQETQYF
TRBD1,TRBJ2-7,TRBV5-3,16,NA,TGTGCCAGAAGCTTGGAAGGGGACAGGGGTTACTACGAGCAGTACTTC,CARSLEGDRGYYEQYF
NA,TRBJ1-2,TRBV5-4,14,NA,TGTGCCAGCAGGGCGACGGGAGAGAACTATGGCTACACCTTC,CASRATGENYGYTF
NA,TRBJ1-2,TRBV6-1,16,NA,TGTGCCAGCAGTGAAGCGGGGGGGCGACGAGAGAGGGGCTACACCTTC,CASSEAGGRRERGYTF
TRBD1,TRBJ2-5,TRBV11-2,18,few,TGTGCCAGCAGCTCCCGGGACAGGGGGTTATCGGGGCAAGAGACCCAGTACTTC,CASSSRDRGLSGQETQYF
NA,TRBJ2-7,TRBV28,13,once,TGTGCCAGCAGACCCACAGGGTCCTACGAGCAGTACTTC,CASRPTGSYEQYF
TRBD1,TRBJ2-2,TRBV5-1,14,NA,TGCGCCAGCAGCCCGCAGGGGGCGCCCGGGGAGCTGTTTTTT,CASSPQGAPGELFF
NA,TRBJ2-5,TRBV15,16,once,TGTGCCACCAGCAGAGTACAGGGTGGGCCCGGAGAGACCCAGTACTTC,CATSRVQGGPGETQYF
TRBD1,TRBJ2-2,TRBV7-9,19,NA,TGTGCCAGCAGCTTAAAAGGCAGGGGGTCCAGCGCGAACACCGGGGAGCTGTTTTTT,CASSLKGRGSSANTGELFF
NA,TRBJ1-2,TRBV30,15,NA,TGTGCCTGGAGTGTGTGGGTCAGGGGAACCTATGGCTACACCTTC,CAWSVWVRGTYGYTF
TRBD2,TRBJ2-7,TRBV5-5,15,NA,TGTGCCAGCAGCTTGGCGGCTAGCGGGAGCTACGAGCAGTACTTC,CASSLAASGSYEQYF
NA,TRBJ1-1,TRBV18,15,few,TGTGCCAGCTCACGACCGACAGGCTCGAACACTGAAGCTTTCTTT,CASSRPTGSNTEAFF
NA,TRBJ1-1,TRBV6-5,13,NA,TGTGCCAGCAGCTCCCAGGGGTACGCTGAAGCTTTCTTT,CASSSQGYAEAFF
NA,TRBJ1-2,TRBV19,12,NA,TGTGCCAGTGGCTCCGGGGGATCGGGCTACACCTTC,CASGSGGSGYTF
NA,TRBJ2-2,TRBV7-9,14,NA,TGTGCCAGCAGCCCAAGCGAGAACACCGGGGAGCTGTTTTTT,CASSPSENTGELFF
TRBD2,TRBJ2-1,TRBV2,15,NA,TGTGCCAGCAGTGTTAGCGGGAGCTCCTACAATGAGCAGTTCTTC,CASSVSGSSYNEQFF
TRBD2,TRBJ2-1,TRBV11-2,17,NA,TGTGCCAGCAGCTCCCCGTCCAGCGGGGGGCTTTACAATGAGCAGTTCTTC,CASSSPSSGGLYNEQFF
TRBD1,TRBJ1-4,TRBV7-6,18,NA,TGTGCCAGCAGCTTAGGACAGGGTTTGGGTCTGGGTAATGAAAAACTGTTTTTT,CASSLGQGLGLGNEKLFF
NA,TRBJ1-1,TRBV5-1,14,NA,TGCGCCAGCAGCCCGGACAGTCTGAACACTGAAGCTTTCTTT,CASSPDSLNTEAFF
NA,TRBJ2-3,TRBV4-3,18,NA,TGCGCCAGCAGCCAAGAAATCCTATCCGGTACACGGAGCGCGACGCAGTATTTT,CASSQEILSGTRSATQYF
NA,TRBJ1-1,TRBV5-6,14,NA,TGTGCCAGCAGCTTGACGGGAGGGGACACTGAAGCTTTCTTT,CASSLTGGDTEAFF
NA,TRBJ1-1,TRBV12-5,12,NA,TGTGCTAGTGGTTGGACAGACACTGAAGCTTTCTTT,CASGWTDTEAFF
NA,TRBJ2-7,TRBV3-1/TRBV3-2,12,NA,TGTGCCAGTTCCGGGATGAGCTACGAGCAGTACTTC,CASSGMSYEQYF
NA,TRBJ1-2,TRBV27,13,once,TGTGCCAGCAGTTTATCAGCAGGGTATGGCTACACCTTC,CASSLSAGYGYTF
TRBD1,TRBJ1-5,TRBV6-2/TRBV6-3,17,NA,TGTGCCAGCAGTTACGAAGGGGGCCGGTATAGCAATCAGCCCCAGCATTTT,CASSYEGGRYSNQPQHF
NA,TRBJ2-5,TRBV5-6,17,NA,TGTGCCAGCAGCTTGGGGGCTCAGGGCCCGCAAGGGGAGACCCAGTACTTC,CASSLGAQGPQGETQYF
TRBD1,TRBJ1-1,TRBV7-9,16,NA,TGTGCCAGCAGCTTAGGCGCCGGGACAGTGAACACTGAAGCTTTCTTT,CASSLGAGTVNTEAFF
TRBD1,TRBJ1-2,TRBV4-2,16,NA,TGTGCCAGCAGCCAAGGAAGGGGACAGGGGCCCTATGGCTACACCTTC,CASSQGRGQGPYGYTF
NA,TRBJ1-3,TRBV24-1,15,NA,TGTGCCACCAGTGACCCCAGGGGTTCTGGAAACACCATATATTTT,CATSDPRGSGNTIYF
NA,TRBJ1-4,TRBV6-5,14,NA,TGTGCCAGCAGTCCTCTAGGGGAGGAAGAAAAACTGTTTTTT,CASSPLGEEEKLFF
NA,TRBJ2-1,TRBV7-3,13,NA,TGTGCCAGCGCCGGGTCTCAATACAATGAGCAGTTCTTC,CASAGSQYNEQFF
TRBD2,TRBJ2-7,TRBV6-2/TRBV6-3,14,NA,TGTGCCAGCAGTTACTGGGGCGGGAGATACGAGCAGTACTTC,CASSYWGGRYEQYF
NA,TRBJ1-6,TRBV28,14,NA,TGTGCCAGCCACGGGGAGGGAGGGGATTCACCCCTCCACTTT,CASHGEGGDSPLHF
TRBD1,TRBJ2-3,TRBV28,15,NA,TGTGCCAGCAGTCCTGGGACAGGGGATACAGATACGCAGTATTTT,CASSPGTGDTDTQYF
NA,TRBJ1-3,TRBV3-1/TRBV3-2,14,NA,TGTGCCAGCAGCCAAGTCCAGGCTGGAAACACCATATATTTT,CASSQVQAGNTIYF